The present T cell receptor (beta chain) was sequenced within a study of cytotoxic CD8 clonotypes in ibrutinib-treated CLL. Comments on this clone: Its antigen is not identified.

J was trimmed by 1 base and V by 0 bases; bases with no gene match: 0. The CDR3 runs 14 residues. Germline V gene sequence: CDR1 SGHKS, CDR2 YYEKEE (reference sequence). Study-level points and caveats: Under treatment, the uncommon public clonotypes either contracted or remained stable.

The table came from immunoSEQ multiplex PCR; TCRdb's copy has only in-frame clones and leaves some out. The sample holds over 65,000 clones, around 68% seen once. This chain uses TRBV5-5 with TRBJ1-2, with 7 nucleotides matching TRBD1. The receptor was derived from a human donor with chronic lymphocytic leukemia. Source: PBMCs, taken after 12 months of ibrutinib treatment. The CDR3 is CASSLAGGNYGYTF. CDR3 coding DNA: TGTGCCAGCAGCTTGGCAGGGGGTAACTATGGCTACACCTTC. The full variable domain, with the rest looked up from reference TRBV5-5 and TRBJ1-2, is DAGVTQSPTHLIKTRGQQVTLRCSPISGHKSVSWYQQVLGQGPQFIFQYYEKEERGRGNFPDRFSARQFPNYSSELNVNALLLGDSALYLCASSLAGGNYGYTFGSGTRLTVV.